A selection of T cell receptor beta chains follows, all from one sample in a study of T cell repertoires in cytomegalovirus infection. TCRdb reprocessed the reads via MiXCR and lists one record per CDR3 protein. The table includes hundreds of thousands of distinct CDR3 sequences, roughly 33% detected once. The antigens of these receptors remain unknown. The sample consisted of cultured CD8+ T cells from PBMCs, taken from culture after CMV antigen stimulation. These receptors all stem from a human donor in good health (CMV status not recorded). Some clones in this sample may be carry-over from other donors' samples. Each CDR3 is given with its conserved first and last residue. A D gene is named only where the DNA matches it firmly. Size is omitted from some rows. Given values are once, few, many or a class for expanded clones.

clone size: NA; J gene: TRBJ2-5; D gene: TRBD1; V gene: TRBV4-1; CDR3 protein: CASSHTRQGRREETQYF; CDR3 DNA: TGTGCCAGCAGCCACACCAGACAGGGGAGGAGGGAAGAGACCCAGTACTTC
clone size: NA; J gene: TRBJ1-6; D gene: NA; V gene: TRBV19; CDR3 protein: CASSIGKGGVRWTSPLHF; CDR3 DNA: TGTGCCAGTAGTATTGGTAAAGGGGGGGTACGCTGGACTTCACCCCTCCACTTT
clone size: NA; J gene: TRBJ1-4; D gene: NA; V gene: TRBV5-1; CDR3 protein: CASSSTEPEKLFF; CDR3 DNA: TGCGCCAGCAGCTCGACAGAGCCTGAAAAACTGTTTTTT
clone size: few; J gene: TRBJ1-3; D gene: NA; V gene: TRBV10-3; CDR3 protein: CAISPDRNSGNTIYF; CDR3 DNA: TGTGCCATCAGTCCCGACAGAAACTCTGGAAACACCATATATTTT
clone size: NA; J gene: TRBJ1-1; D gene: NA; V gene: TRBV6-2/TRBV6-3; CDR3 protein: CASKIQALTEAFF; CDR3 DNA: TGTGCCAGCAAAATACAGGCTCTCACTGAAGCTTTCTTT
clone size: NA; J gene: TRBJ1-1; D gene: TRBD1; V gene: TRBV6-2/TRBV6-3; CDR3 protein: CASSWKDRVNTEAFF; CDR3 DNA: TGTGCCAGCAGTTGGAAGGACAGGGTGAACACTGAAGCTTTCTTT
clone size: NA; J gene: TRBJ1-2; D gene: TRBD1; V gene: TRBV27; CDR3 protein: CASSFGTGLVDGYTF; CDR3 DNA: TGTGCCAGCAGTTTCGGGACAGGGTTAGTGGATGGCTACACCTTC
clone size: few; J gene: TRBJ1-4; D gene: NA; V gene: TRBV13; CDR3 protein: CASSLEGDNEKLFF; CDR3 DNA: TGTGCCAGCAGCTTGGAGGGGGATAATGAAAAACTGTTTTTT
clone size: few; J gene: TRBJ1-1; D gene: NA; V gene: TRBV19; CDR3 protein: CASSIEQGENTEAFF; CDR3 DNA: TGTGCCAGTAGTATAGAGCAGGGCGAGAACACTGAAGCTTTCTTT
clone size: few; J gene: TRBJ2-5; D gene: NA; V gene: TRBV27; CDR3 protein: CASSLYGPGDDETQYF; CDR3 DNA: TGTGCCAGCAGTTTATACGGTCCGGGGGATGATGAGACCCAGTACTTC